A selection of T cell receptor beta chains follows, all from one sample in a study of cytomegalovirus exposure and HLA in healthy donors. Assay: immunoSEQ multiplex PCR; the TCRdb copy retains only in-frame clones and omits some. Among some 150,000 clones listed, approximately 80% were seen once. Sequences were obtained from PBMCs. The receptors were gathered from a woman in her thirties or forties in good health and CMV-seropositive. Each CDR3 is given with its conserved first and last residue.

CDR3 length | J gene | V gene | CDR3 protein
15 | TRBJ1-1 | TRBV18 | CASSPQKGANTEAFF
14 | TRBJ1-5 | TRBV6-1 | CASSGDRYNQPQHF
12 | TRBJ1-1 | TRBV5-1 | CASSWGTDEAFF
15 | TRBJ2-7 | TRBV4-1 | CASSQGLAGAGEQYF
15 | TRBJ2-1 | TRBV7-9 | CASSLGSGQGNEQFF
15 | TRBJ2-5 | TRBV5-4 | CASSLGSPGGETQYF
12 | TRBJ1-1 | TRBV5-1 | CASTLGGTEAFF
13 | TRBJ2-2 | TRBV27 | CASMETNTGELFF
17 | TRBJ2-1 | TRBV28 | CASSLQDGLAGYNEQFF
14 | TRBJ1-2 | TRBV25-1 | CASRLRQPRSGYTF
14 | TRBJ1-5 | TRBV6-5 | CASSYRGHNQPQHF
18 | TRBJ1-3 | TRBV5-4 | CASSRDRGYNGTVVTIYF
13 | TRBJ1-5 | TRBV30 | CASSRGSNQPQHF
14 | TRBJ2-7 | TRBV5-1 | CASSLGGSSYEQYF
13 | TRBJ2-7 | TRBV6-5 | CASSDTATYEQYF
14 | TRBJ2-3 | TRBV6-1 | CASSVQSSTDTQYF
12 | TRBJ1-1 | TRBV27 | CASRTAGQGAFF